There are a few counts of the clone carrying this T cell receptor (beta chain). The antigen is not known. CDR1 SNHLY and CDR2 FYNNEI come from the germline V gene. The CDR3 totals 15 residues. Trimming shortened V by 7 bases and J by 9 bases, and 22 bases separated the two germline ends. Sequencing was performed with immunoSEQ multiplex PCR; in TCRdb, only in-frame clones are kept and a portion is missing. This sample yields fewer than 95,000 clones, of which approximately 86% are seen a single time; around 1.7% belongs to the top ten. The sample originates from a study of T cell repertoires and HLA-DP antigens. Study at large: CD4+ T cells were cocultured with HeLa cells expressing HLA-DP.

Average purity of the negatively selected CD4+ T cells was roughly 98%. The study, taken as a whole, reports: Clones undetected before culture averaged about 35% against one allele and about 50% against the other. Sorted CD137+ cells had clonality roughly 0.4 against both alloantigens, versus approximately 0.037 pre-culture.

The specimen was CD4+ T cells from PBMCs. V usage is TRBV2 and J usage is TRBJ2-1; D possibly corresponds to TRBD2 (5 bases). The clonotype originates from a man aged 50 or older in good health and CMV-seronegative. CDR3 sequence (DNA): TGTGCCAGCAAGGGTGAGCGGAGCAGCGGTAGTGAGCAGTTCTTC. The encoded protein is CASKGERSSGSEQFF. Using reference TRBV2 and TRBJ2-1 for the parts outside the CDR3, the full variable domain is EPEVTQTPSHQVTQMGQEVILRCVPISNHLYFYWYRQILGQKVEFLVSFYNNEISEKSEIFDDQFSVERPDGSNFTLKIRSTKLEDSAMYFCASKGERSSGSEQFFGPGTRLTVL.